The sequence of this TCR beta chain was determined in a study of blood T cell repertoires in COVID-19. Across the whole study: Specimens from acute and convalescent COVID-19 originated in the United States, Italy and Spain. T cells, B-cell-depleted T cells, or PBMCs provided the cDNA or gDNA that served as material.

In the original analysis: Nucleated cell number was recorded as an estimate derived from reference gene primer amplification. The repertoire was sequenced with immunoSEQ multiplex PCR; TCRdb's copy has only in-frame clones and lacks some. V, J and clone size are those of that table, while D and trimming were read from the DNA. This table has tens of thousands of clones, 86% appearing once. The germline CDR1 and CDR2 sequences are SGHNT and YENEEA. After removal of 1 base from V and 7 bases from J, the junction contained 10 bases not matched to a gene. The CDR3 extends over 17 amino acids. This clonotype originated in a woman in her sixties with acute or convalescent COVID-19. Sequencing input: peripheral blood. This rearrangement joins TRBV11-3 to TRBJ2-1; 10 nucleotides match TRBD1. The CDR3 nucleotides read TGTGCCAGCAGCTTAGGGAAACAGGGACAGGGGTTGAATGAGCAGTTCTTC. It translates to CASSLGKQGQGLNEQFF.